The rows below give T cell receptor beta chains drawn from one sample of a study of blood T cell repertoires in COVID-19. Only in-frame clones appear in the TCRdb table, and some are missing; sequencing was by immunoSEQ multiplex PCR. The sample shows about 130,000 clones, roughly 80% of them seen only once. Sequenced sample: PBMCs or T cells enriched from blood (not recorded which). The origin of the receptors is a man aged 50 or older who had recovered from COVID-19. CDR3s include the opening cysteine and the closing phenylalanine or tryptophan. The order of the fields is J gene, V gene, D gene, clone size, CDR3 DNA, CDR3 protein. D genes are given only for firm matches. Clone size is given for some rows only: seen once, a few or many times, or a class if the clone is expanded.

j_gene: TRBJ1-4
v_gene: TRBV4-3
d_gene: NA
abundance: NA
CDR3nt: TGCGCCAGCAGCCAAGCCCCGAGACAGGCCGAAAAACTGTTTTTT
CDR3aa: CASSQAPRQAEKLFF

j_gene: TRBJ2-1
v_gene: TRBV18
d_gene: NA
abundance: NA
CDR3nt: TGTGCCAGCTCACCGAATACTGGTTACAATGAGCAGTTCTTC
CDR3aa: CASSPNTGYNEQFF

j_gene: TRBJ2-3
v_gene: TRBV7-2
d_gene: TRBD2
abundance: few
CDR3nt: TGTGCCAGCAGCTTAAGCGGGGGGGCCCCAGATACGCAGTATTTT
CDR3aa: CASSLSGGAPDTQYF

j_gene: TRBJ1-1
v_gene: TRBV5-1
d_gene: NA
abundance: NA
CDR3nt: TGCGCCAGCAGTTTCAGGGAGAACACTGAAGCTTTCTTT
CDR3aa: CASSFRENTEAFF

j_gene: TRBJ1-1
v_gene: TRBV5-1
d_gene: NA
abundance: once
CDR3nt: TGCGCCAGCAGCCAGGGGAAGGGTAGACCTGAAGCTTTCTTT
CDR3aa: CASSQGKGRPEAFF

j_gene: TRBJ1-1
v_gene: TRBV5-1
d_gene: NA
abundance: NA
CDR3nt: TGCGCCAGCAGCCCACAAAAGAACACTGAAGCTTTCTTT
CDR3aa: CASSPQKNTEAFF

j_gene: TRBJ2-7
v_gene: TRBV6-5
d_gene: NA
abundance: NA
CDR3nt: TGTGCCAGCAGTTCGCCCGGGGGTACGTCGTACTTC
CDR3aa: CASSSPGGTSYF

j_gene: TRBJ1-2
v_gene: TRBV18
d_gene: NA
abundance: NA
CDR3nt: TGTGCCAGCTCACCACCGGCAGGGCCGTTTGGCTACACCTTC
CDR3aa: CASSPPAGPFGYTF

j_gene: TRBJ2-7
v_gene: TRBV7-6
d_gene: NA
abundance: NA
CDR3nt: TGTGCCAGCAGCTTAAGGGGGTTGGGGGACGAGCAGTACTTC
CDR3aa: CASSLRGLGDEQYF

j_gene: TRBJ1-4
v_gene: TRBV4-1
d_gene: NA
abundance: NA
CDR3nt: TGCGCCAGCAGCCAAGGCGACTTAACTAATGAAAAACTGTTTTTT
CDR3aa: CASSQGDLTNEKLFF

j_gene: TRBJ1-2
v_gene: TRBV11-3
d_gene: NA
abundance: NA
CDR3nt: TGTGCCAGCAGCTCCTCACGGACAGTCTCCTATGGCTACACCTTC
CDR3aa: CASSSSRTVSYGYTF

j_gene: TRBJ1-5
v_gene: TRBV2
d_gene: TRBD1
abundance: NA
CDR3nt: TGTGCCAGCAGAACTGGACAGGGCACTCAGCAGCCCCAGCATTTT
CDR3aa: CASRTGQGTQQPQHF

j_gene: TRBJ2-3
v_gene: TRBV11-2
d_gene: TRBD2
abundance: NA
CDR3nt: TGTGCCAGCAGCGCCCTAGCGGGGGGGCGTACAGATACGCAGTATTTT
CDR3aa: CASSALAGGRTDTQYF

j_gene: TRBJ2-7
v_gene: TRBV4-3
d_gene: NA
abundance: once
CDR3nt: TGCGCCAGCAGCCAAGATCTGGAAAGCCTAGCCCCCCACGAGCAGTACTTC
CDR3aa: CASSQDLESLAPHEQYF

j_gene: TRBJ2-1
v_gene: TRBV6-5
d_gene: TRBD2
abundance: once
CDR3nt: TGTGCCAGCAGGCCTCCTAAGGGACTAGTCGAGTTCTTC
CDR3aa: CASRPPKGLVEFF

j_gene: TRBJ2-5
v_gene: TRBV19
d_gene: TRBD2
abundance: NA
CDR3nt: TGTGCCAGTAGTACCGGGCTAGCGGGGGGGCAAGAGACCCAGTACTTC
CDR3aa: CASSTGLAGGQETQYF

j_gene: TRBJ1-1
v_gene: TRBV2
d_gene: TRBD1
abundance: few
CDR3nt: TGTGCCAGCAGTGACCGGACAGGGGTGAACACTGAAGCTTTCTTT
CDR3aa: CASSDRTGVNTEAFF

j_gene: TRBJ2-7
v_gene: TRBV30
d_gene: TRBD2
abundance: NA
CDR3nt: TGTGCCTGGAGTGTAAAAGCGGGGTCAAAGCAGTACTTC
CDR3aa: CAWSVKAGSKQYF

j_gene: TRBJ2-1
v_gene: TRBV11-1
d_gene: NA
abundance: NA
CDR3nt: TGTGCCAGCAGGGGGGGGCGCGTTGAAGATGAGCAGTTCTTC
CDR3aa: CASRGGRVEDEQFF

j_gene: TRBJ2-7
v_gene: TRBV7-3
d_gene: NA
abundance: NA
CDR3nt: TGTGCCAGCAGCTTAGGGGTGGGGGCAAACGAGCAGTACTTC
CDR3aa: CASSLGVGANEQYF

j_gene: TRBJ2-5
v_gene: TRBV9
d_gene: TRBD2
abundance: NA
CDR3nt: TGTGCCAGCAGCGGGACTAGCGGGGGGGCAGAGACCCAGTACTTC
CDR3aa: CASSGTSGGAETQYF

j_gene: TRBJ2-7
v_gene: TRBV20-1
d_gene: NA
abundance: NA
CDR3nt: TGCAGTGCTAGTGCGGCTAGCACCCCCCACGAGCAGTACTTC
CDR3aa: CSASAASTPHEQYF

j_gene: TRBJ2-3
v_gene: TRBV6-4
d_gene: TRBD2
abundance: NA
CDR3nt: TGTGCCAGCAGTGACTCCGGCGGGGGGGGCACAGATACGCAGTATTTT
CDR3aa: CASSDSGGGGTDTQYF

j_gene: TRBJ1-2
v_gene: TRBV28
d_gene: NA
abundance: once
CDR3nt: TGTGCCAGCAGTCCTCAGATTAACTATGGCTACACCTTC
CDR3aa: CASSPQINYGYTF

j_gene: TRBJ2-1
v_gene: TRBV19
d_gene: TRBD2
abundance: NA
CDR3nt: TGTGCCAGTAGTACCGGGACTAGCGGGGGTACCGTCTACAATGAGCAGTTCTTC
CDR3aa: CASSTGTSGGTVYNEQFF

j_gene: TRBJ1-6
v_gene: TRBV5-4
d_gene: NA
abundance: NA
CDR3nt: TGTGCCAGCAGCTTGGACAGATATAATTCACCCCTCCACTTT
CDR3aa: CASSLDRYNSPLHF

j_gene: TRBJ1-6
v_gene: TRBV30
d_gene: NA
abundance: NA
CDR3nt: TGTGCCTGGAGTGTGGGGGCTCGGGACTCACCCCTCCACTTT
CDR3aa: CAWSVGARDSPLHF

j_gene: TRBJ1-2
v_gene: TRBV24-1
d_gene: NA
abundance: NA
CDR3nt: TGTGCCACCAGTGACTACAGCTATGGCTACACCTTC
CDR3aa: CATSDYSYGYTF

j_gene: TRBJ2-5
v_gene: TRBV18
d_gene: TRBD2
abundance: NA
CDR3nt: TGTGCCAGCTCATTACAGCGGGGGCCGCAAGAGACCCAGTACTTC
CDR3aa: CASSLQRGPQETQYF

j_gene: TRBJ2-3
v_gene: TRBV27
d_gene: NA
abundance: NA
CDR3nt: TGTGCCAGCAGTTTTTTGGCGGGGGCCACAGATACGCAGTATTTT
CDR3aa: CASSFLAGATDTQYF

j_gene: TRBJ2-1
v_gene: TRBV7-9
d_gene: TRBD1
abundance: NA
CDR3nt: TGTGCCAGCAGCCTGGGACAGGGGCTCAATGAGCAGTTCTTC
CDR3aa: CASSLGQGLNEQFF

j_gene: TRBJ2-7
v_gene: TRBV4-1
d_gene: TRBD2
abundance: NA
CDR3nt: TGCGCCAGCAGCCAAGAGAGGTCGGGACTAGCCCGCTACGAGCAGTACTTC
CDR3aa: CASSQERSGLARYEQYF

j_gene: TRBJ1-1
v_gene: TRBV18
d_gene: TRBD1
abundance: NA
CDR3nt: TGTGCCAGCTCACCACCTGGGACAGGGAACACTGAAGCTTTCTTT
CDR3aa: CASSPPGTGNTEAFF

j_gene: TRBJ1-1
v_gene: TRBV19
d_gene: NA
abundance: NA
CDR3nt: TGTGCCAGTAGGCGCCGACAGCCGAACACTGAAGCTTTCTTT
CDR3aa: CASRRRQPNTEAFF

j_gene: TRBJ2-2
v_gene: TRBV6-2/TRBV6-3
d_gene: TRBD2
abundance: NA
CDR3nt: TGTGCCAGCAGTCCCGCCGTGGGCGGGGGGCCCGGGGAGCTGTTTTTT
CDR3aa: CASSPAVGGGPGELFF

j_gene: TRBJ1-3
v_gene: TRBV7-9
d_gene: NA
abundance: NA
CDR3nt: TGTGCCAGCAGCTCAAATCAGGTTTTCTCTGGAAACACCATATATTTT
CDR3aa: CASSSNQVFSGNTIYF

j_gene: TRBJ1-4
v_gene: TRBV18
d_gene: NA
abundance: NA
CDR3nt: TGTGCCAGCTCACCACCAATGGGGGCGGGTGAAAAACTGTTTTTT
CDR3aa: CASSPPMGAGEKLFF

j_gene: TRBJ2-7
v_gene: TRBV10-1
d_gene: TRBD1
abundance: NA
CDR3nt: TGCGCCAGCAGTAAAGGACAGGGGTTCTACGAGCAGTACTTC
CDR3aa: CASSKGQGFYEQYF

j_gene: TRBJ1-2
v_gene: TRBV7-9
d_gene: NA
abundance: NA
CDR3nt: TGTGCCAGCAGCTTAGCAACCGGGACGCTCGGAGGGGGCTACACCTTC
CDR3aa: CASSLATGTLGGGYTF

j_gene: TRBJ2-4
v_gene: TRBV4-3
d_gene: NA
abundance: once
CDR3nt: TGCGCCAGCAGCCAAGGAGGAAGCGGTGAAGCCAAAAACATTCAGTACTTC
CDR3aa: CASSQGGSGEAKNIQYF